The rows below give T cell receptor beta chains drawn from one sample of a study of T cell changes during pregnancy in multiple sclerosis. Generated by immunoSEQ multiplex PCR, the TCRdb table keeps only in-frame clones and is missing some. Of over 100,000 clones listed, approximately 90% were seen once; the top ten hold 1.5% to 1.9%. The sample consisted of peripheral blood, taken in the third trimester of pregnancy. The receptors originated from a female donor with multiple sclerosis, enrolled in a pregnancy study. Each CDR3 is given with its conserved first and last residue.

V	J	length	CDR3
TRBV2	TRBJ2-1	15	CASRGGLAANNEQFF
TRBV2	TRBJ2-1	15	CASSEPLVRGSEQFF
TRBV30	TRBJ2-2	19	CACLSPGLAGGGNTGELFF
TRBV6-5	TRBJ1-2	13	CASSYSLQGGYTF
TRBV11-2	TRBJ1-1	15	CASSSWTGEYTEAFF
TRBV30	TRBJ1-4	14	CAWTPHSTNEKLFF
TRBV9	TRBJ1-2	14	CASSLRLDSEGYTF
TRBV30	TRBJ1-2	14	CAWSDPPNGDGYTF
TRBV19	TRBJ2-1	16	CASSIPGSPKHNEQFF
TRBV18	TRBJ1-5	13	CASSRGQDQPQHF
TRBV10-3	TRBJ2-7	14	CAISTSSPSYEQYF
TRBV19	TRBJ1-5	15	CASRVGSPSNQPQHF
TRBV27	TRBJ1-1	15	CASSPPGGKNTEAFF
TRBV9	TRBJ2-1	17	CASSERGLAGGPSEQFF
TRBV5-8	TRBJ1-2	13	CASSLTGDYGYTF
TRBV6-1	TRBJ1-3	13	CASREQGGHTIYF
TRBV2	TRBJ2-7	16	CASSLRPGQGHHEQYF
TRBV9	TRBJ2-7	15	CASSVAGQAGYEQYF
TRBV25-1	TRBJ1-1	14	CASSRDSSNTEAFF
TRBV5-1	TRBJ2-7	14	CASSRPTERHEQYF